This T cell receptor (beta chain) is drawn from a study of PD-1 blockade in mismatch repair-deficient tumors. Assay: immunoSEQ multiplex PCR; the TCRdb copy retains only in-frame clones and omits some. The top ten clones hold roughly 13% of a sample with some 66,000 clones, about nine tenths of them seen once. Findings and limits, study-wide: Tumor-resident clones, often absent from pretreatment blood, expanded after pembrolizumab and then contracted.

As regards this clone: The antigen is not known.

The V and J ends lost 4 bases and 5 bases, in that order; junction bases with no gene match: 7. Per the germline V gene, CDR1 is SQVTM and CDR2 is ANQGSEA. The CDR3 contains 13 residues. Sequences were derived from peripheral blood, sampled 52 weeks after starting pembrolizumab. This TCR derives from an adult with mismatch repair-deficient cancer. The V gene is TRBV29-1, the J gene TRBJ2-5; the match to TRBD1 covers 7 bases. The CDR3 DNA is TGCAGCGTTGTGATCGGGACAGTGGAGACCCAGTACTTC. Encoded protein: CSVVIGTVETQYF.